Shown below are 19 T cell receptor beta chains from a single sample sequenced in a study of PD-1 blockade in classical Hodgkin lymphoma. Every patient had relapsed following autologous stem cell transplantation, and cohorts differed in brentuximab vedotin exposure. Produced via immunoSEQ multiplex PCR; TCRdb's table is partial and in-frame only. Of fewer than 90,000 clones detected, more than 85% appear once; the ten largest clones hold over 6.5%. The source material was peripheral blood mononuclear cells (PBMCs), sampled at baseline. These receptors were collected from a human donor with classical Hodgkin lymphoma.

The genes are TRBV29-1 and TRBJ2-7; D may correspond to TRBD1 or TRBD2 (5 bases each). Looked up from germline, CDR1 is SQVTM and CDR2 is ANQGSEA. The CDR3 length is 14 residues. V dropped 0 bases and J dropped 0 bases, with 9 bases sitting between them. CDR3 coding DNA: TGCAGCGTTGAAGAATGGGGGAGCTCCTACGAGCAGTACTTC. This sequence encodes CSVEEWGSSYEQYF.

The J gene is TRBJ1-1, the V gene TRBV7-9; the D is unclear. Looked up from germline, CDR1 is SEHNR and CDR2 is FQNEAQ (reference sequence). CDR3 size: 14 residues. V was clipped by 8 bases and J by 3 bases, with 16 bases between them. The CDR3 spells CASSYYREDTEAFF. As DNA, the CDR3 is TGTGCCAGCTCGTATTATAGGGAAGACACTGAAGCTTTCTTT.

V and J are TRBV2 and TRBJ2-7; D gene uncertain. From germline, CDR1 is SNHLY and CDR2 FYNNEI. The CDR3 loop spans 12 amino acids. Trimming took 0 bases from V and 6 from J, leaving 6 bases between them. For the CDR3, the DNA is TGTGCCAGCAGTGAAGCGCTTTTCGAGCAGTACTTC. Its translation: CASSEALFEQYF.

In DNA, the CDR3 is TGTGCCAGCCGACAGAGCAGCACAGATACGCAGTATTTT. Amino acids: CASRQSSTDTQYF. V usage is TRBV13 and J usage is TRBJ2-3, with D perhaps matching TRBD1 (5 bases). The CDR3 is 13 residues long. CDR1 PRHDT and CDR2 FYEKMQ come from the germline V gene (reference sequence). V was cut by 8 bases and J by 0 bases, with 9 bases left in between.

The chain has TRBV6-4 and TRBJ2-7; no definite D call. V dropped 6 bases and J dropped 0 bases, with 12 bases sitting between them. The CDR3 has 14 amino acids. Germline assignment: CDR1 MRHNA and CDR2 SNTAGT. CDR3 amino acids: CASSLIRSSYEQYF. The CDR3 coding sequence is TGTGCCAGCAGCCTAATCCGAAGCTCCTACGAGCAGTACTTC.

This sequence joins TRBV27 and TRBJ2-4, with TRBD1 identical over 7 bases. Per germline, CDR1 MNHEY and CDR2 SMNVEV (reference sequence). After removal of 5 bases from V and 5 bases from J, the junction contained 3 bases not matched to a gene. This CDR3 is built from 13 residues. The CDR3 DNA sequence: TGTGCCAGCAGTCCCGGGACAGAAAACATTCAGTACTTC. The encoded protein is CASSPGTENIQYF.

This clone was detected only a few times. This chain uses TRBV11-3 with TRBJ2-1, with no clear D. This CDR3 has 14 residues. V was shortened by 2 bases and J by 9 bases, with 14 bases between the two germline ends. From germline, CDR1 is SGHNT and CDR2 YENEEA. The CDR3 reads CASSLSPTSGEQFF. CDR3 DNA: TGTGCCAGCAGCTTAAGTCCGACCTCGGGTGAGCAGTTCTTC.

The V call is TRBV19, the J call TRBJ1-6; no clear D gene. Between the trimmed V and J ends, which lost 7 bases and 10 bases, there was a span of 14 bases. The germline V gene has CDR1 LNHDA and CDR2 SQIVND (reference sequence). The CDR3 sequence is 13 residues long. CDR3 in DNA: TGTGCCAGTATCGGAGCCCTTGGGTCACCCCTCCACTTT. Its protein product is CASIGALGSPLHF.

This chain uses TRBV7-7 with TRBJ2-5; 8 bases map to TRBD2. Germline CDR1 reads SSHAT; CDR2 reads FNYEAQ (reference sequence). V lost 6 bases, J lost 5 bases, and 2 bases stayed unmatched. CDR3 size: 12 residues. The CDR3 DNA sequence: TGTGCCAGCAGTATAGCGGGGGAGACCCAGTACTTC. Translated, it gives CASSIAGETQYF.

The CDR3 spells CARIRSRQDMWPQHF. For the CDR3, the DNA is TGTGCCAGGATCAGGAGCCGGCAAGATATGTGGCCCCAGCATTTT. The J gene is TRBJ1-5, the V gene TRBV28; D remains ambiguous. V was cut by 9 bases and J by 9 bases, with 24 bases left in between. Germline lookup yields CDR1 MDHEN and CDR2 SYDVKM. The CDR3 covers 15 residues. Full variable domain (remainder filled in from reference TRBV28 and TRBJ1-5): DVKVTQSSRYLVKRTGEKVFLECVQDMDHENMFWYRQDPGLGLRLIYFSYDVKMKEKGDIPEGYSVSREKKERFSLILESASTNQTSMYLCARIRSRQDMWPQHFGDGTRLSIL.

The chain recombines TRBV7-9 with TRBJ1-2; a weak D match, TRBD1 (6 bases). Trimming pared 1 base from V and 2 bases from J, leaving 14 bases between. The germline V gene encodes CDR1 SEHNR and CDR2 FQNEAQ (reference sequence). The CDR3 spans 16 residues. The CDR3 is CASSLGLQGRNYGYTF. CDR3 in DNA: TGTGCCAGCAGCTTAGGACTACAGGGACGAAACTATGGCTACACCTTC.

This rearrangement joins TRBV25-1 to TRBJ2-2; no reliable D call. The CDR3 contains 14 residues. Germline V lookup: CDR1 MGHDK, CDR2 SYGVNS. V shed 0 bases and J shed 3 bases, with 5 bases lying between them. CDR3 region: CASSEYLDTGELFF. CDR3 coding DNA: TGTGCCAGCAGTGAATACCTCGACACCGGGGAGCTGTTTTTT.

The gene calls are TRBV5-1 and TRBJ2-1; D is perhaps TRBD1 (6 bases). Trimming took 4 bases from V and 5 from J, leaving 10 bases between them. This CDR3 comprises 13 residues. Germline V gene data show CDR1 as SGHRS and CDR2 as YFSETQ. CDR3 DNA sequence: TGCGCCAGCAGCGCGACAGGTAACAATGAGCAGTTCTTC. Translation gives CASSATGNNEQFF.

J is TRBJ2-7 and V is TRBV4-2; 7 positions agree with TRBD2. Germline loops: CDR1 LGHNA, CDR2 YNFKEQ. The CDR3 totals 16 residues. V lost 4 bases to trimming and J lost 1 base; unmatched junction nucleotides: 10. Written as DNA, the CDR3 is TGTGCCAGCAGCCCGTACGGACTAGACGGGTCCTACGAGCAGTACTTC. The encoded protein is CASSPYGLDGSYEQYF.

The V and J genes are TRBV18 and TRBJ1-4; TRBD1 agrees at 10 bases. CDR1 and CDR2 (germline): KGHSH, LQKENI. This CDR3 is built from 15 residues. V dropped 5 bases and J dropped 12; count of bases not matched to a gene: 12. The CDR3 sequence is CASSNYGTGDRELFF. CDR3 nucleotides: TGTGCCAGCTCAAATTACGGGACAGGGGATCGGGAACTGTTTTTT.

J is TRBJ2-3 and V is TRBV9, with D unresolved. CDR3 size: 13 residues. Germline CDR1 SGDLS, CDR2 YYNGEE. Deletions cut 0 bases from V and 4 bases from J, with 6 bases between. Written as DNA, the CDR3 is TGTGCCAGCAGCGTAGATAGACCAGATACGCAGTATTTT. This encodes CASSVDRPDTQYF.

The CDR3 DNA is TGTGCCAGCTCACCGATAGCGGGTGAGCAGTACTTC. Translation gives CASSPIAGEQYF. The chain carries TRBV18 and TRBJ2-7; 7 bases are shared with TRBD2. Germline assignment: CDR1 KGHSH and CDR2 LQKENI. The CDR3 has 12 amino acids. After removal of 3 bases from V and 7 bases from J, the junction contained 3 bases not matched to a gene.

The CDR3 DNA reads as TGTGCCAGTAGCCTAGGAGCTAACTATGGCTACACCTTC. It translates to CASSLGANYGYTF. V is TRBV19 and J is TRBJ1-2; D not certain. Germline V lookup: CDR1 LNHDA, CDR2 SQIVND (reference sequence). V was shortened by 6 bases and J by 0 bases, with 8 bases between the two germline ends. This CDR3 comprises 13 residues.

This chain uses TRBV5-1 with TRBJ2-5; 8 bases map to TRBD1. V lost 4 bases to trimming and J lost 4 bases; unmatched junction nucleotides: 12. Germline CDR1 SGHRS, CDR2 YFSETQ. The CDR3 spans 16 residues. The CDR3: CASSNGQGGKGETQYF. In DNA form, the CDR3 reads TGCGCCAGCAGCAACGGACAGGGAGGAAAGGGAGAGACCCAGTACTTC. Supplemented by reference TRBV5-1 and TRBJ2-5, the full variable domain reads KAGVTQTPRYLIKTRGQQVTLSCSPISGHRSVSWYQQTPGQGLQFLFEYFSETQRNKGNFPGRFSGRQFSNSRSEMNVSTLELGDSALYLCASSNGQGGKGETQYFGPGTRLLVL.